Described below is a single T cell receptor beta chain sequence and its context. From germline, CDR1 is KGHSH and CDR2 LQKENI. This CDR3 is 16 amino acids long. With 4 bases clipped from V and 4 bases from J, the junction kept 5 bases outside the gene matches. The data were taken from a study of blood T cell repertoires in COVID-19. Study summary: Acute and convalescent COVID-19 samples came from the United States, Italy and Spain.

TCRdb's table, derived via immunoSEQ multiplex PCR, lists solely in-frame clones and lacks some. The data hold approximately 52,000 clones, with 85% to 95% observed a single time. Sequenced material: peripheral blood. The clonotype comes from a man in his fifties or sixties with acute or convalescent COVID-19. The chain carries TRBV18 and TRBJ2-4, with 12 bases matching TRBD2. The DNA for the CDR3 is TGTGCCAGCTCACTAACTAGCGGGGGGACGAAAAACATTCAGTACTTC. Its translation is CASSLTSGGTKNIQYF. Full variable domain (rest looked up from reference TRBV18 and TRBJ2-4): NAGVMQNPRHLVRRRGQEARLRCSPMKGHSHVYWYRQLPEEGLKFMVYLQKENIIDESGMPKERFSAEFPKEGPSILRIQQVVRGDSAAYFCASSLTSGGTKNIQYFGAGTRLSVL.